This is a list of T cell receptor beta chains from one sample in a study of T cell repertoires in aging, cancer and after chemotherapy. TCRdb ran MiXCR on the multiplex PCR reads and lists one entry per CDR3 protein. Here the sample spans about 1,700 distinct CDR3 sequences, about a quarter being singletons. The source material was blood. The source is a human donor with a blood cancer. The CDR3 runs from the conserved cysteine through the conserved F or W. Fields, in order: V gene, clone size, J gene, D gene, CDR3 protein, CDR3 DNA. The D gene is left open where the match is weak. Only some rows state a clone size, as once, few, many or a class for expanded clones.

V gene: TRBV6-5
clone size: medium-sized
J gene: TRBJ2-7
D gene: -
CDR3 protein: CASSYGGADISYEQYF
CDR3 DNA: TGTGCCAGCAGTTACGGAGGGGCAGACATCTCCTACGAGCAGTACTTC

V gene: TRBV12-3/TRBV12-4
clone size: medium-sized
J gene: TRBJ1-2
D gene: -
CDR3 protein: CASNQNRDGYTF
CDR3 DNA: TGTGCCAGCAACCAAAACCGTGATGGCTACACCTTC

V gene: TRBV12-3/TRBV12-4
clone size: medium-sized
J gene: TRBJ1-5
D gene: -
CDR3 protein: CASSRTVGQPQHF
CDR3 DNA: TGTGCCAGCAGTCGGACGGTAGGGCAGCCCCAGCATTTT

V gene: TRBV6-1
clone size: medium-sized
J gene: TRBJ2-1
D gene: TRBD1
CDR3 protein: CASSERAGTGVGNEQFF
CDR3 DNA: TGTGCCAGCAGTGAAAGGGCAGGGACAGGGGTAGGCAATGAGCAGTTCTTC

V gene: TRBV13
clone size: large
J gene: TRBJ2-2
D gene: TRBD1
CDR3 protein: CASSLKHRGPEDTGELFF
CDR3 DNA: TGTGCCAGCAGCTTAAAGCACAGGGGACCCGAGGACACCGGGGAGCTGTTTTTT

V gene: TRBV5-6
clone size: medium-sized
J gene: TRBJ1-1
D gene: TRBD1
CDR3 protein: CASSSQGGTTEAFF
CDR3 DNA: TGTGCCAGCAGCTCACAGGGGGGAACGACTGAAGCTTTCTTT

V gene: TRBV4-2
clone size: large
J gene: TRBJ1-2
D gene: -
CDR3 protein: CASSQGDSRNYGYTF
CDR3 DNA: TGTGCCAGCAGCCAAGGCGACTCTCGTAACTATGGCTACACCTTC

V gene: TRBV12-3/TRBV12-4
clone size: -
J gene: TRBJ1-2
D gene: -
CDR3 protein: CASSSPPAGNYGYTF
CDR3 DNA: TGTGCCAGCAGTTCACCACCGGCCGGTAACTATGGCTACACCTTC

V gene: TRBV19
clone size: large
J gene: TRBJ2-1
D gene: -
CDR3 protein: CASRPVEAGEDEQFF
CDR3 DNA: TGTGCCAGCCGGCCCGTCGAGGCCGGGGAGGATGAGCAGTTCTTC

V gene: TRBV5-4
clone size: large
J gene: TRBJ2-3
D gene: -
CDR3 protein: CASSAAGSRSTDTQYF
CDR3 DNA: TGTGCCAGCAGCGCAGCAGGGTCTCGGAGCACAGATACGCAGTATTTT

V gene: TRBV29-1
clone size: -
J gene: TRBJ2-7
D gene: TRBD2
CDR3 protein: CSVSGTSGRGSYEQYF
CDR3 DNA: TGCAGCGTTTCGGGGACTAGCGGCCGGGGCTCCTACGAGCAGTACTTC

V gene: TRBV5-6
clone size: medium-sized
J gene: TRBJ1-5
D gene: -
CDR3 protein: CASSLGWGHNQPQHF
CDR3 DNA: TGTGCCAGCAGCTTGGGGTGGGGGCACAATCAGCCCCAGCATTTT

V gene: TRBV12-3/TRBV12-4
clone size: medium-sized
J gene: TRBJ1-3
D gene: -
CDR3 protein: CASSGQPHIGNTIYF
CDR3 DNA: TGTGCCAGCAGTGGACAGCCCCATATTGGAAACACCATATATTTT

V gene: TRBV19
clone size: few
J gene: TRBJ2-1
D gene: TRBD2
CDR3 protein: CASTLAGGGANEQFF
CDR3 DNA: TGTGCCAGCACACTAGCGGGAGGGGGTGCGAATGAGCAGTTCTTC

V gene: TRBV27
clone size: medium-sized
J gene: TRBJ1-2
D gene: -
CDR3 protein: CASSLQGSGGYTF
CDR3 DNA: TGTGCCAGCAGTTTACAGGGGTCAGGAGGCTACACCTTC

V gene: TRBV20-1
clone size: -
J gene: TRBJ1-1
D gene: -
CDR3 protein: CSASRPWGHTEAFF
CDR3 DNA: TGCAGTGCTAGCCGCCCGTGGGGCCACACTGAAGCTTTCTTT

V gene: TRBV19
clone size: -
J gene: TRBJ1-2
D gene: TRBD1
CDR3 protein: CASSVTGAGYGYTF
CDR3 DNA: TGTGCCAGTAGTGTCACAGGGGCAGGCTATGGCTACACCTTC

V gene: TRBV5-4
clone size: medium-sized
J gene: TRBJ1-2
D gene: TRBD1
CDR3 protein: CASSLEDRVFGYTF
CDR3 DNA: TGTGCCAGCAGCTTGGAAGACAGGGTCTTCGGCTACACCTTC

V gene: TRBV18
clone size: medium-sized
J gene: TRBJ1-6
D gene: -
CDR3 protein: CASSPPGRDNSPLHF
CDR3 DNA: TGTGCCAGCTCACCGCCGGGACGGGATAATTCACCCCTCCACTTT

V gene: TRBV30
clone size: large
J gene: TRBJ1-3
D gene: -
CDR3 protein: CAWSDKGPYSGNTIYF
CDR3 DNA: TGTGCCTGGAGTGACAAAGGGCCTTACTCTGGAAACACCATATATTTT

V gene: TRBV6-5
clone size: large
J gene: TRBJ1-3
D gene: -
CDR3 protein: CASSYGRAGNTIYF
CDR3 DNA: TGTGCCAGCAGTTACGGCAGAGCTGGAAACACCATATATTTT

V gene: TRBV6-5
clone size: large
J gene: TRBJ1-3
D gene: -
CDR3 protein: CASRFGWGGGNTIYF
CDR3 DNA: TGTGCCAGCAGATTTGGCTGGGGCGGGGGAAACACCATATATTTT

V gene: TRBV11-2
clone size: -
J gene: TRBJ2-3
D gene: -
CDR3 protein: CASSLQKGADTQYF
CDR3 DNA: TGTGCCAGCAGCTTGCAAAAGGGCGCAGATACGCAGTATTTT

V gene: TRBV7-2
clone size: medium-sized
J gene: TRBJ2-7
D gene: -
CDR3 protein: CASSLAGLSSYEQYF
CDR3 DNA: TGTGCCAGCAGCTTAGCCGGACTCAGCTCCTACGAGCAGTACTTC

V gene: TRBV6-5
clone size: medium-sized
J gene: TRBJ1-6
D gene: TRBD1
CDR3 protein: CASSFSGTGELGNSPLHF
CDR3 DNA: TGTGCCAGCAGTTTCTCCGGGACAGGGGAGCTCGGTAATTCACCCCTCCACTTT

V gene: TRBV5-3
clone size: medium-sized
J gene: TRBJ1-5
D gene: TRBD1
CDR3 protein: CARSWRQGGQPQHF
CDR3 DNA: TGTGCCAGAAGCTGGAGACAGGGAGGTCAGCCCCAGCATTTT

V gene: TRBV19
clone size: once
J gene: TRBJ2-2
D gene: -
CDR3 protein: CASSQGAAGGENTGELFF
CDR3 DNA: TGTGCCAGTAGCCAGGGGGCGGCCGGGGGGGAGAACACCGGGGAGCTGTTTTTT

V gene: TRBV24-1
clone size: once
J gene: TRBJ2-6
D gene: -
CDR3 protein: CATSDFGGGGANVLTF
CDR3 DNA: TGTGCCACCAGTGATTTTGGAGGTGGTGGGGCCAACGTCCTGACTTTC

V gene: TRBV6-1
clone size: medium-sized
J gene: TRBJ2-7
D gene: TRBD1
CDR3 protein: CASSEGTGGYEQYF
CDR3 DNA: TGTGCCAGCAGTGAGGGGACAGGGGGCTACGAGCAGTACTTC

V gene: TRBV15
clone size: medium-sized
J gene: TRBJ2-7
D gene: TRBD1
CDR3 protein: CATSRVDRGQSEQYF
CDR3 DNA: TGTGCCACCAGCAGGGTGGACAGGGGGCAGAGCGAGCAGTACTTC

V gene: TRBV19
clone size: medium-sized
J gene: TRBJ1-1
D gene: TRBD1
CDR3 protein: CASSPPPWNRGNTEAFF
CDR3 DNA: TGTGCCAGTAGCCCTCCCCCGTGGAACAGGGGGAACACTGAAGCTTTCTTT

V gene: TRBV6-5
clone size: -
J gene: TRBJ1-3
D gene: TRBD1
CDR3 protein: CASSRQGTAGNTIYF
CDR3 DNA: TGTGCCAGCAGCAGACAGGGTACAGCTGGAAACACCATATATTTT

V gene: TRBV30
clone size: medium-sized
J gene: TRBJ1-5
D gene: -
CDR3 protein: CAWSGRGIQGKPQHF
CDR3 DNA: TGTGCCTGGAGTGGTCGGGGGATCCAAGGGAAGCCCCAGCATTTT

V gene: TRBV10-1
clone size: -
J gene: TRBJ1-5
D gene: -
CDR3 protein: CASSPARPDQPQHF
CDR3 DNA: TGCGCCAGCAGTCCCGCCCGGCCGGATCAGCCCCAGCATTTT

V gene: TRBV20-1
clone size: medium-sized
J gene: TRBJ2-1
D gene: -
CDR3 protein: CSARDSGPNEQFF
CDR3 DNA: TGCAGTGCTAGAGATTCGGGCCCGAATGAGCAGTTCTTC

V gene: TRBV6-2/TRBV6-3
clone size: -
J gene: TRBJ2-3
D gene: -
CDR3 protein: CASSFGAAYSTDTQYF
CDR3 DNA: TGTGCCAGCAGTTTCGGGGCGGCATATAGCACAGATACGCAGTATTTT

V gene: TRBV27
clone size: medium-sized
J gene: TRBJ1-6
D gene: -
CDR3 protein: CASSLRSAAYNSPLHF
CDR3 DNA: TGTGCCAGCAGTTTAAGGTCGGCCGCTTATAATTCACCCCTCCACTTT

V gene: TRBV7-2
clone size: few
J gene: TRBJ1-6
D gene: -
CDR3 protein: CASNFEVGYSPLHF
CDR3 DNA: TGTGCCAGCAACTTCGAGGTGGGATACTCACCCCTCCACTTT

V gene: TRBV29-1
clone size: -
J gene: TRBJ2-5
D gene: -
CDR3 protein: CSVDTGLRETQYF
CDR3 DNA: TGCAGCGTCGATACGGGACTTAGAGAGACCCAGTACTTC

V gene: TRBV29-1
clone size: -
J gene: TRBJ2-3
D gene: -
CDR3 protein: CSVHRAGLGDTDTQYF
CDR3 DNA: TGCAGCGTCCACAGGGCGGGACTGGGGGACACAGATACGCAGTATTTT

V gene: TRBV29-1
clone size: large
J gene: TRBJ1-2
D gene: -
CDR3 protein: CSVESGTLYGYTF
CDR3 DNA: TGCAGCGTTGAAAGCGGGACACTCTATGGCTACACCTTC

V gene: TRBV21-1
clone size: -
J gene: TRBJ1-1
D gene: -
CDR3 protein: CASSEQGWEAFF
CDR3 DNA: TGTGCCAGCAGCGAGCAGGGGTGGGAAGCTTTCTTT

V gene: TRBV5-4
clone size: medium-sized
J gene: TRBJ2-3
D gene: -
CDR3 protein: CASSLSSTDTQYF
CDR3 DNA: TGTGCCAGCAGCTTGTCTAGCACAGATACGCAGTATTTT

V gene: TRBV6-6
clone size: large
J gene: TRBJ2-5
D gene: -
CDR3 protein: CASSPGRETQYF
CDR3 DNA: TGTGCCAGCAGTCCAGGAAGGGAGACCCAGTACTTC

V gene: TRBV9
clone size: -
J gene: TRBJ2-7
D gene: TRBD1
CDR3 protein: CASSPRDRDYEQYF
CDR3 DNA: TGTGCCAGCAGCCCCCGGGACAGGGATTACGAGCAGTACTTC

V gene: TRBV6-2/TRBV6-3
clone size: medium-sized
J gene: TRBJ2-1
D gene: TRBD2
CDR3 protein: CASSYSKWGGYNEQFF
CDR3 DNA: TGTGCCAGCAGTTACTCGAAGTGGGGGGGCTACAATGAGCAGTTCTTC

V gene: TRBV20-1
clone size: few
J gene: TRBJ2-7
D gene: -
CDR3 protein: CSRLGGGGSNEQYF
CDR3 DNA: TGCAGCCGCCTTGGGGGCGGAGGAAGCAACGAGCAGTACTTC

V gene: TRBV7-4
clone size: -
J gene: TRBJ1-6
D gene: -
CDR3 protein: CASSLIGNSASPLHF
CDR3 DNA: TGTGCCAGCAGCTTAATCGGGAATTCGGCTTCACCCCTCCACTTT

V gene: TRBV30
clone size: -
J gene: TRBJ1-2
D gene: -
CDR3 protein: CAWSGRGGYTF
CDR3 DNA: TGTGCCTGGAGTGGTCGGGGCGGCTACACCTTC

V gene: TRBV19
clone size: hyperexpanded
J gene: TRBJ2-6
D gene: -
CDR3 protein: CASRLDSYSGANVLTF
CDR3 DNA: TGTGCCAGTAGACTGGACAGCTACTCTGGGGCCAACGTCCTGACTTTC

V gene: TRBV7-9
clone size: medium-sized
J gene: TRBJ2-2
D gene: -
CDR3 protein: CASSLDGAGELFF
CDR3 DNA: TGTGCCAGCAGCTTAGACGGGGCAGGGGAGCTGTTTTTT

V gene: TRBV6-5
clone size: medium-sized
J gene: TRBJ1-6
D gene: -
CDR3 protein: CATRSSDGPLHF
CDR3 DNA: TGTGCCACCCGATCCTCCGACGGGCCCCTCCACTTT

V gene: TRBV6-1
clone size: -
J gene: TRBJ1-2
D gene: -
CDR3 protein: CASSEGYGPYGYTF
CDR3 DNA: TGTGCCAGCAGTGAAGGATACGGCCCCTATGGCTACACCTTC